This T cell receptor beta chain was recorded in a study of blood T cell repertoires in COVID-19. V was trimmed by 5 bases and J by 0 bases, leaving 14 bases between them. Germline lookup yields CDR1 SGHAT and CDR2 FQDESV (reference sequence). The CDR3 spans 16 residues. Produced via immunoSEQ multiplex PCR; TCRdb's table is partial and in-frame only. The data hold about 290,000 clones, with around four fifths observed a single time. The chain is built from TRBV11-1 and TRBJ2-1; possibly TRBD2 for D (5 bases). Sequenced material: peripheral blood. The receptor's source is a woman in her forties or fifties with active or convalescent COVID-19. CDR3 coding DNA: TGTGCCAGCAGCCGACGGACTTCCAGCTCCTACAATGAGCAGTTCTTC. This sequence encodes CASSRRTSSSYNEQFF.